This T cell receptor beta chain is drawn from a study of T cells in Graves' hyperthyroidism and ophthalmopathy. TCR beta CDR3 regions were amplified from RNA. When the TCR CDR3 underwent first-round RT-PCR, the HTBI primer set was used. Via MiXCR, TCRdb re-called the multiplex PCR reads, giving one row per CDR3 protein. The sample yields under 300,000 distinct CDR3 sequences, 13% to 15% seen once. CDR1 SGHTA and CDR2 FQGTGA come from the germline V gene. The germline V and J ends were trimmed by 2 bases and 4 bases, with 15 bases remaining between them. This CDR3 region has 15 residues. This clonotype was seen repeatedly, ten times or more.

The TCR comes from a woman between 45 and 65 years old with Graves' hyperthyroidism that later progressed to Graves' ophthalmopathy. The chain uses TRBV7-3 and TRBJ2-7, with a weak D call TRBD2 (5 bases). Sequenced: blood. The CDR3 coding sequence is TGTGCCAGCAGCTTAGGACTCACTACCTTGTACGAGCAGTACTTC. It codes for CASSLGLTTLYEQYF.